The 8 T cell receptor beta chains reported below all come from one sample, sequenced in a study of T cells after yellow fever vaccination. Using its own MiXCR run on the 5' RACE reads, TCRdb lists one record per CDR3 protein. The table lists 150,000 to 200,000 distinct CDR3 sequences, approximately 9.9% of them singletons, with approximately 34% in the top ten. The sequencing used CD8+ T cells sorted from PBMCs, collected 15 days after the yellow fever booster vaccination. The receptors derive from a man between 18 and 35 years old who received the YFV17D yellow fever vaccine.

This clonotype was recorded at least ten times. CDR3 loop: CSATTRQSNQPQHF. The CDR3 DNA reads TGCAGTGCGACCACCCGACAGAGCAATCAGCCCCAGCATTTT. The rearrangement joins TRBV20-1 to TRBJ1-5, with D perhaps matching TRBD1 (5 bases). Germline V gene data show CDR1 as DFQATT and CDR2 as SNEGSKA (reference sequence). Trimming stripped 6 bases from V and 1 base from J, with 13 bases between. CDR3 size: 14 residues.

The chain recombines TRBV9 with TRBJ1-2; D remains unclear. Germline lookup yields CDR1 SGDLS and CDR2 YYNGEE. The CDR3 has 13 amino acids. Between the trimmed V and J ends, which lost 2 bases and 3 bases, there was a span of 8 bases. In nucleotides, the CDR3 is TGTGCCAGCAGCGTGGGTGGCCACTATGGCTACACCTTC. Translation: CASSVGGHYGYTF.

The V gene is TRBV7-2, the J gene TRBJ1-5, with D uncertain. CDR3 length equals 15 residues. The germline V and J ends were trimmed by 6 bases and 6 bases, with 18 bases remaining between them. Germline CDR1 and CDR2: SGHTA and FQGNSA. CDR3 in DNA: TGTGCCAGCAGGCTACTTTCAGGAGGGCCTCAGCCCCAGCATTTT. Encoded protein: CASRLLSGGPQPQHF.

This sequence joins TRBV6-2 or TRBV6-3 and TRBJ1-1, with D possibly TRBD1 on 6 matching bases. The germline V and J ends were trimmed by 7 bases and 1 base, with 19 bases remaining between them. Germline V gene data show CDR1 as MNHEY and CDR2 as SVGEGT. The CDR3 sequence is 16 residues long. This CDR3 is CASTSTGLEWNTEAFF. CDR3 nucleotides: TGTGCCAGCACCTCGACAGGCCTAGAATGGAACACTGAAGCTTTCTTT.

This chain uses TRBV29-1 with TRBJ2-7; possibly TRBD1 or TRBD2 for D (6 bases each). Trimming cost V 4 bases and J 2 bases, with 18 bases left between them. The germline V gene encodes CDR1 SQVTM and CDR2 ANQGSEA. The CDR3 has 15 amino acids. The CDR3 reads CSVGGGEAGAYEQYF. The CDR3 DNA reads as TGCAGCGTTGGAGGCGGGGAGGCAGGGGCCTACGAGCAGTACTTC.

V gene TRBV2 combines with J gene TRBJ2-1; TRBD2 is a possible D gene (5 bases). Germline CDR1 SNHLY, CDR2 FYNNEI. CDR3 size: 14 residues. The ends were cut back, 3 bases at V and 6 bases at J, with 12 bases in the middle. Here the CDR3 reads CASSEKGSVNEQFF. CDR3 DNA sequence: TGTGCCAGCAGTGAGAAGGGTAGCGTCAATGAGCAGTTCTTC.

V usage is TRBV15 and J usage is TRBJ2-7; 12 nucleotides align to TRBD2. V lost 4 bases to trimming and J lost 2 bases; unmatched junction nucleotides: 15. Germline V gene lookup returns CDR1 LNHNV and CDR2 YYDKDF (reference sequence). CDR3 size: 19 residues. The CDR3 coding sequence is TGTGCCACCAGCACTTCGACTAGCGGGGGACCCGAGCTACCCTACGAGCAGTACTTC. As protein: CATSTSTSGGPELPYEQYF.

The chain carries TRBV7-2 and TRBJ1-5; D not resolved. The V gene's germline CDR1 is SGHTA and CDR2 FQGNSA. The CDR3 is 13 amino acids. V was cut by 1 base and J by 6 bases, with 7 bases left in between. The CDR3 coding sequence is TGTGCCAGCAGCTTAGAGGGCCCTCAGCCCCAGCATTTT. Translated: CASSLEGPQPQHF.